This entry is about one T cell receptor (beta chain). The entry originates in a study of blood T cell repertoires in COVID-19. Background on the study: PBMCs, B-cell-depleted T cells, or T cells were the source of the cDNA or gDNA that made up the material.

Per germline, CDR1 MGHDK and CDR2 SYGVNS. This CDR3 contains 13 residues. The germline V and J ends were trimmed by 0 bases and 4 bases, with 6 bases remaining between them. The assay was immunoSEQ multiplex PCR, and TCRdb's table has in-frame clones only and misses some. Found here are approximately 200,000 clones, about nine tenths of them singletons; the top ten hold approximately 7.3%. The sequenced sample consisted of PBMCs or T cells enriched from blood (not recorded which). This TCR derives from a man aged 25-45 years in a cohort exposed to, infected with or recovered from COVID-19 (not recorded which). The chain carries TRBV25-1 and TRBJ1-1; D unclear. As DNA, the CDR3 is TGTGCCAGCAGTGAATATGAGGGCACTGAAGCTTTCTTT. Residues: CASSEYEGTEAFF. The entire variable domain, with the rest obtained from reference TRBV25-1 and TRBJ1-1, is as follows: EADIYQTPRYLVIGTGKKITLECSQTMGHDKMYWYQQDPGMELHLIHYSYGVNSTEKGDLSSESTVSRIRTEHFPLTLESARPSHTSQYLCASSEYEGTEAFFGQGTRLTVV.